These T cell receptor beta chains were read from a single sample in a study of radiotherapy plus CTLA-4 blockade in lung cancer. Sequencing was performed with immunoSEQ multiplex PCR; in TCRdb, only in-frame clones are kept and a portion is missing. Found here are about 87,000 clones, 85% to 90% of them singletons; the top ten hold 16%. The sequencing used peripheral blood, collected from a patient treated with radiotherapy plus ipilimumab. The receptors come from a human donor with non-small cell lung cancer that progressed on radiotherapy plus ipilimumab. Both conserved end residues are part of each CDR3. The D gene is left open where the match is weak. Rows give clone size only sometimes, using once, few, many, or a class for an expanded clone.

abundance	j_gene	d_gene	v_gene	CDR3nt	CDR3aa
.	TRBJ2-3	TRBD1	TRBV19	TGTGCCACCACTGGGACAGGGAGGACAGATACGCAGTATTTT	CATTGTGRTDTQYF
.	TRBJ2-5	.	TRBV18	TGTGCCAGCTCACCGAGAGAGACCCAGTACTTC	CASSPRETQYF
.	TRBJ2-7	.	TRBV5-1	TGCGCCAGCAGCACCCAGGGGGGAGGGGGCGAGCAGTACTTC	CASSTQGGGGEQYF
.	TRBJ1-2	.	TRBV2	TGTGCCAGAAGAATCTATGGACCGGGATCTAACTATGGCTACACCTTC	CARRIYGPGSNYGYTF
.	TRBJ2-7	.	TRBV2	TGTGCCAGCAGCGTACAGGCTTCAAGGACCTACGAGCAGTACTTC	CASSVQASRTYEQYF
.	TRBJ2-5	.	TRBV9	TGTGCCAGCAGCTTCAGCGTGGGCGGGACCCAGTACTTC	CASSFSVGGTQYF
.	TRBJ2-3	.	TRBV7-9	TGTGCCAGCTCTGGGACCTACACAGATACGCAGTATTTT	CASSGTYTDTQYF
.	TRBJ2-5	TRBD2	TRBV4-1	TGCGCCAGCAGCCAAGATCGGGCTAGCGGGGGGAGGTACCAAGAGACCCAGTACTTC	CASSQDRASGGRYQETQYF
.	TRBJ2-3	.	TRBV5-8	TGTGCCAGCAGCTTGGATCCACTGGCGGCCCTCACAGATACGCAGTATTTT	CASSLDPLAALTDTQYF
.	TRBJ1-1	.	TRBV5-4	TGTGCCAGCAGCTTGGCCTTGGGTAGGGATGAAGCTTTCTTT	CASSLALGRDEAFF
.	TRBJ2-3	TRBD2	TRBV9	TGTGCCAGCAAGCGGGATGGCACAGATACGCAGTATTTT	CASKRDGTDTQYF
.	TRBJ2-2	.	TRBV4-1	TGCGCCAGCAGCCCGAGGACAGCTCCCGGGGAGCTGTTTTTT	CASSPRTAPGELFF
.	TRBJ2-7	.	TRBV14	TGTGCCAGCAGCCCTAGACTAGCCTACGAGCAGTACTTC	CASSPRLAYEQYF
.	TRBJ1-2	.	TRBV19	TGTGCCAGTAGTGTTCAGGGGACCCATGGCTACACCTTC	CASSVQGTHGYTF
.	TRBJ1-2	TRBD1	TRBV6-1	TGTGCCAGCAGTGATAACAGGGGTATGGGTGGCTACACCTTC	CASSDNRGMGGYTF
few	TRBJ1-1	TRBD1	TRBV20-1	TGCAGTGCACTTCACAGGGGTGAAGCTTTCTTT	CSALHRGEAFF
.	TRBJ1-1	.	TRBV7-3	TGTGCCAGCAGGTCCCGGGACACTAACACTGAAGCTTTCTTT	CASRSRDTNTEAFF
.	TRBJ1-1	TRBD1	TRBV15	TGTGCCACCAGCAGAGACCGGACAGGGCGAGCTTTCTTT	CATSRDRTGRAFF
.	TRBJ2-7	.	TRBV28	TGTGCCAGCAGACCAATAATACCCTACGAGCAGTACTTC	CASRPIIPYEQYF
once	TRBJ1-5	.	TRBV6-6	TGTGCCAGCAGTTACTTTGGGGTGAATCAGCCCCAGCATTTT	CASSYFGVNQPQHF
.	TRBJ1-1	.	TRBV4-3	TGCGCCAGCAGCCAAGATCTAGGCAGACTGAACACTGAAGCTTTCTTT	CASSQDLGRLNTEAFF
.	TRBJ1-4	.	TRBV6-5	TGTGCCAGCCGGGCCGGCGGTGAAAAACTGTTTTTT	CASRAGGEKLFF
.	TRBJ2-7	.	TRBV2	TGTGCCAGCTCCATTCCCGGAGAGCAGTACTTC	CASSIPGEQYF
.	TRBJ1-1	TRBD1	TRBV15	TGTGCCACCAGCAGAGGGGGGACAGGTAGGGCTGAAGCTTTCTTT	CATSRGGTGRAEAFF
.	TRBJ1-6	.	TRBV11-2	TGTGCCAGCAGCCCAACCGGCCAGCGAGGGGCCTATAATTCACCCCTCCACTTT	CASSPTGQRGAYNSPLHF
.	TRBJ2-3	.	TRBV4-1	TGCGCCAGCAGCCAAGATCCCTCCTTAGCGGGACAGGGAGGAGATACGCAGTATTTT	CASSQDPSLAGQGGDTQYF
few	TRBJ2-7	TRBD1	TRBV2	TGTGCCAGCAACCGACGGCAGACAGGGGGAGATTTGCAGTACTTC	CASNRRQTGGDLQYF
.	TRBJ1-2	TRBD1	TRBV2	TGTGCCAGCAGTGAACCCCGGGACAGCCTTAACTATGGCTACACCTTC	CASSEPRDSLNYGYTF
once	TRBJ1-5	TRBD1	TRBV27	TGTGCCAGCAGTGGACAGGGGAGGAAGCCCCAGCATTTT	CASSGQGRKPQHF
.	TRBJ2-3	.	TRBV13	TGTGCCAGCAGCTCGCCGGATCTCACAGATACGCAGTATTTT	CASSSPDLTDTQYF
.	TRBJ2-1	.	TRBV7-9	TGTGCTCTGCAGGAGGGGGCAGGGAATGAGCAGTTCTTC	CALQEGAGNEQFF
.	TRBJ1-5	.	TRBV6-5	TGTGCCAGCACCCCGGGAGTTGGGAATCAGCCCCAGCATTTT	CASTPGVGNQPQHF
.	TRBJ2-7	TRBD1	TRBV28	TGTGCCAGCAGTTTGGGACAGCCCTACGAGCAGTACTTC	CASSLGQPYEQYF
.	TRBJ1-2	.	TRBV5-6	TGTGCCAGCAGCTCCTCGGGGGGCCCAGGCTACACCTTC	CASSSSGGPGYTF
.	TRBJ1-1	.	TRBV7-2	TGTGCCAGCAGCGCAGGGCGCGACACTGAAGCTTTCTTT	CASSAGRDTEAFF
.	TRBJ2-5	TRBD2	TRBV5-4	TGTGCCAGCAGCCTCGGACTAGCGGGGGGGCAGGAGACCCAGTACTTC	CASSLGLAGGQETQYF
.	TRBJ1-4	.	TRBV7-9	TGTGCCAGCACCTGGAGCCTAGCTAATGAAAAACTGTTTTTT	CASTWSLANEKLFF
.	TRBJ1-1	TRBD1	TRBV2	TGTGCCAGCGGAGGTCAGGGGGCGGCTGAAGCTTTCTTT	CASGGQGAAEAFF
.	TRBJ2-7	TRBD1	TRBV9	TGTGCCAGCAGCTCGGGACAGGACCTCTACGAGCAGTACTTC	CASSSGQDLYEQYF
once	TRBJ2-3	.	TRBV9	TGTGCCAGCAGCGTAGGGCCTAGCACAGATACGCAGTATTTT	CASSVGPSTDTQYF
.	TRBJ2-1	TRBD1	TRBV14	TGTGCCAGCAGCCCTCAGACAGGGTCATTCAATGAGCAGTTCTTC	CASSPQTGSFNEQFF
once	TRBJ1-2	TRBD1	TRBV15	TGTGCCACCAGCAATGTTCCGGGACAGTTACATTCTAACTATGGCTACACCTTC	CATSNVPGQLHSNYGYTF
.	TRBJ2-7	.	TRBV2	TGTGCCAGCAGTGTGGTCCCCGGGACCTCCTACGAGCAGTACTTC	CASSVVPGTSYEQYF
.	TRBJ1-2	.	TRBV9	TGTGCCAGCAGCCCCCCTGAACCGCTATCTCTGAACTATGGCTACACCTTC	CASSPPEPLSLNYGYTF
.	TRBJ1-3	.	TRBV9	TGTGCCAGCAGCGTAGCTACTGGGGGGCCTGGAAACACCATATATTTT	CASSVATGGPGNTIYF